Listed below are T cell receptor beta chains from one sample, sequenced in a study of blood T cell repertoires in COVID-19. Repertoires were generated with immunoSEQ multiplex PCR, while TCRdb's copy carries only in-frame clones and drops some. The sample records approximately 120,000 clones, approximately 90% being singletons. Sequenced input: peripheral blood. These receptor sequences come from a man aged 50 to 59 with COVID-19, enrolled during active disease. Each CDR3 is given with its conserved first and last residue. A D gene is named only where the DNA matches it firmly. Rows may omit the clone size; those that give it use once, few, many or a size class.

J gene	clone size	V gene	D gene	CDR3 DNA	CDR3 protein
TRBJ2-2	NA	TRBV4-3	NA	TGCGCCAGCAGCCAAGCGCCGTTGGCCACCGGGGAGCTGTTTTTT	CASSQAPLATGELFF
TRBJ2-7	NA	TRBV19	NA	TGTGCCACCTCGGGGAGGCCCTACGAGCAGTACTTC	CATSGRPYEQYF
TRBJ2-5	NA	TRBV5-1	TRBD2	TGCGCCAGCAGCTCAGGACTAGCGGGTAATGAAGAGACCCAGTACTTC	CASSSGLAGNEETQYF
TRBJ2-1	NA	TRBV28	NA	TGTGCCAGCAAGATGACATACAGGGATCGGGATGAGCAGTTCTTC	CASKMTYRDRDEQFF
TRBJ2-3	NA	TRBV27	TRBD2	TGTGCCAGCAGTTTCGAGCGGGAGCCAGATACGCAGTATTTT	CASSFEREPDTQYF
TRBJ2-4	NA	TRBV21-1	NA	TGTGCCAGCAGCAAAGGTCTGAGGGTTTCCAAAAACATTCAGTACTTC	CASSKGLRVSKNIQYF
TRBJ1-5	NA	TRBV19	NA	TGTGCCAGTAGTGCGGGACCCAAGGAGCCCCAGCATTTT	CASSAGPKEPQHF
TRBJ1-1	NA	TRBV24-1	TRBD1	TGTGCCACCAGAGACAGGGGTACAAGTACTGAAGCTTTCTTT	CATRDRGTSTEAFF
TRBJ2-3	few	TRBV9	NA	TGTGCCAGCAGCATAAGCACAGATACGCAGTATTTT	CASSISTDTQYF
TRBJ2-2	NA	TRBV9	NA	TGTGCCAGCAGCGTAGCATGGGGAGGCGGGGAGCTGTTTTTT	CASSVAWGGGELFF
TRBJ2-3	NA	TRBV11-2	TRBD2	TGTGCCAGCAGCCCCGGGGCGGGAGCAGATACGCAGTATTTT	CASSPGAGADTQYF
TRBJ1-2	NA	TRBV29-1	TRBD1	TGCAGCGTCACGGGGACAGGGGGCGTCTCTAACTATGGCTACACCTTC	CSVTGTGGVSNYGYTF
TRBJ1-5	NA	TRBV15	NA	TGTGCCACCAGCAGAGGAGGCGGAGCTAGCAATCAGCCCCAGCATTTT	CATSRGGGASNQPQHF
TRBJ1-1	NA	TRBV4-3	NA	TGCGCCAGCAGCCAAGAGACAGGCAACACTGAAGCTTTCTTT	CASSQETGNTEAFF
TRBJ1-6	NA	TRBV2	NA	TGTGCCAGCGCAGGGGATGGGTCACCCCTCCACTTT	CASAGDGSPLHF
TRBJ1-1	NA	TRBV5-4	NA	TGTGCCAGCAGCCTACAGGGAATGGGGAACACTGAAGCTTTCTTT	CASSLQGMGNTEAFF
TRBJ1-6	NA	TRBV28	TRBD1	TGTGCCAGCATTGCCGGGGACAGGTATAATTCACCCCTCCACTTT	CASIAGDRYNSPLHF
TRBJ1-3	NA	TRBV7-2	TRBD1	TGTGCCAGCAGCTTAGCGACAGGGCGCTCTGGAAACACCATATATTTT	CASSLATGRSGNTIYF
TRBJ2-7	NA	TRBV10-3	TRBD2	TGTGCCGCCAAGCGGGAGTTCTCTTCCTACGAGCAGTACTTC	CAAKREFSSYEQYF
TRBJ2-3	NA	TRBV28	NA	TGTGCCAGCAGTCCCCCCAACACAGATACGCAGTATTTT	CASSPPNTDTQYF
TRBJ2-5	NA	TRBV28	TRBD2	TGTGCCAGCACCCGCAGCGGGGGTCAAGAGACCCAGTACTTC	CASTRSGGQETQYF
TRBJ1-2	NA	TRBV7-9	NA	TGTGCCAGCAGCTTTGAAGGGAGAGGGGGTGGCTACACCTTC	CASSFEGRGGGYTF
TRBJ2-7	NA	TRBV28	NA	TGTGCCAGCACCCCGTCTGGGGCACGCGAGCAGTACTTC	CASTPSGAREQYF
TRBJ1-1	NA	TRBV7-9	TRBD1	TGTGCCAGCAGCTTAGGCCAGGGGGAATGGACTGAAGCTTTCTTT	CASSLGQGEWTEAFF
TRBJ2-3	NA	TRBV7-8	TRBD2	TGTGCCAGCAGGCCGCTGGGGCTAGCGGCCACAGATACGCAGTATTTT	CASRPLGLAATDTQYF
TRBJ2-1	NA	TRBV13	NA	TGTGCCAGCAGCTTCGGACAGTTTCCGCAGTTCTTC	CASSFGQFPQFF
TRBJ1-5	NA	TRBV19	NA	TGTGCCAGTAGTATAGAGCTGGGAGGTTATAGCAATCAGCCCCAGCATTTT	CASSIELGGYSNQPQHF
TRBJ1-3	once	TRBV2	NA	TGTGCCAGCAGTGAATTTTCGAGCTCTGGAAACACCATATATTTT	CASSEFSSSGNTIYF
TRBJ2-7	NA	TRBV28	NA	TGTGCCAGCAGTGGCCCGACACGAAGCTACGAGCAGTACTTC	CASSGPTRSYEQYF
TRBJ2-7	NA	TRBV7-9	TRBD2	TGTGCCAGCAGCTCGCCGGGACTAGCATTGTACGAGCAGTACTTC	CASSSPGLALYEQYF
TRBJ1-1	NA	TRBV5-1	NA	TGCGCCAGCAGCTTTGAGGGATTGGGAACTGAAGCTTTCTTT	CASSFEGLGTEAFF
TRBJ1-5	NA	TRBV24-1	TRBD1	TGTGCCACCAGTGACCGATTGGGGACAGCGGATCAGCCCCAGCATTTT	CATSDRLGTADQPQHF
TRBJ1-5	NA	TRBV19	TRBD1	TGTGCCAGTAGTACAGGAGGGGGACAGGGAGAGAATCAGCCCCAGCATTTT	CASSTGGGQGENQPQHF
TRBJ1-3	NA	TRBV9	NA	TGTGCCAGCAGCGTCTTCGACAGCTCTGGAAACACCATATATTTT	CASSVFDSSGNTIYF
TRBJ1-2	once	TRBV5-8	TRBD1	TGTGCCAGCAGCAAGGGACAGGCGGGTAACTATGGCTACACCTTC	CASSKGQAGNYGYTF
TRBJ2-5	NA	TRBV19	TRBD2	TGTGCCAGTAGTCTTGGCAGCGGGAGCGGCCAAGAGACCCAGTACTTC	CASSLGSGSGQETQYF
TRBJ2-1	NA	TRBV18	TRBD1	TGTGCCAGCTCACCTCTAGGGGGCGCGGCGGTAAGCTCCTACAATGAGCAGTTCTTC	CASSPLGGAAVSSYNEQFF
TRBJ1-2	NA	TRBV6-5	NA	TGTGCCAGCAGTTACTCGTGGGGCGATGGCTACACCTTC	CASSYSWGDGYTF
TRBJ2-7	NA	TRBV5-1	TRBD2	TGCGCCAGCAGCTTGGGGACTAGCGGGAGCTACGAGCAGTACTTC	CASSLGTSGSYEQYF
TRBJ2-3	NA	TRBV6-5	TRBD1	TGTGCCAGCAGGGACAGGGGACGAAGCACAGATACGCAGTATTTT	CASRDRGRSTDTQYF
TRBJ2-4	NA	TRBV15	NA	TGTGCCACCAGCAGAGATCTCGCCAAAAACATTCAGTACTTC	CATSRDLAKNIQYF
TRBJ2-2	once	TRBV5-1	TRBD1	TGCGCCAGCAGCCCGACAGGGCAGACCGCGAACACCGGGGAGCTGTTTTTT	CASSPTGQTANTGELFF
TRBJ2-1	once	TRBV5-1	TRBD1	TGCGCCAGCAGCCAGGGACAGGGGGCGGATGAGCAGTTCTTC	CASSQGQGADEQFF
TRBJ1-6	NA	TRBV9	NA	TGTGCCAGCAGCGTAGCTGGGGGGGATCGTTCACCCCTCCACTTT	CASSVAGGDRSPLHF
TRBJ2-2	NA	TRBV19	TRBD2	TGTGCCAGTAGTATTCAAGCGGGAGCTGGCGGGGAGCTGTTTTTT	CASSIQAGAGGELFF
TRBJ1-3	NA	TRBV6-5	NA	TGTGCCAGCAGTTACTCAAGGGGCGGCAAAGGAAACACCATATATTTT	CASSYSRGGKGNTIYF
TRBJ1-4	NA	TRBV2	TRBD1	TGTGCCAGCAGCAGACGACAGGGGACTAATGAAAAACTGTTTTTT	CASSRRQGTNEKLFF
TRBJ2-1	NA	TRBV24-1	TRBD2	TGTGCCACCAGTGGGGAGGGAGGCACCTACAATGAGCAGTTCTTC	CATSGEGGTYNEQFF
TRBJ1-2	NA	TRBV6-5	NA	TGTGCCAGCAGTTATCTGGCTTTCTATGGCTACACCTTC	CASSYLAFYGYTF
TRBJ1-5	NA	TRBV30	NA	TGTGCCTGGAGTGTACAGGAAGATCAGCCCCAGCATTTT	CAWSVQEDQPQHF
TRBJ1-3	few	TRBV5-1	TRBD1	TGCGCCAGCAGCCTACAGGGGGGAGGAAACACCATATATTTT	CASSLQGGGNTIYF
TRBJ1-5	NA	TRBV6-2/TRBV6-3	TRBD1	TGTGCCAGCAGTTCGGGACAGGGGGCCGGCTATCAGCCCCAGCATTTT	CASSSGQGAGYQPQHF
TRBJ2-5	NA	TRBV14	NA	TGTGCCAGCAGCCAAGATAACAGCCTATTGCAAGAGACCCAGTACTTC	CASSQDNSLLQETQYF
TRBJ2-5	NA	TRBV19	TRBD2	TGTGCCAGTAGTATAGTTCTAGCGGGAGTACGTCAAGAGACCCAGTACTTC	CASSIVLAGVRQETQYF
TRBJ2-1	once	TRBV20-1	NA	TGCAGTGCTAGTGAACTGGGAGACAATGAGCAGTTCTTC	CSASELGDNEQFF